Detailed here is one T cell receptor beta chain. This clone's antigen is unknown. No quality values exist for individual bases; no much larger clone is one base distant. The germline V gene encodes CDR1 SGDLS and CDR2 YYNGEE. Spanning cysteine to phenylalanine, the CDR3 consists of 14 amino acids. Only the CDR3 DNA stays, 42 bases, in frame from base 1. V is reduced by 4 bases and J by 10 bases, leaving a spacing of 18 bases between them. The data belong to a study of response to subunit inactivated influenza vaccine (dated 2018 in TCRdb). About the investigation overall: The study used deep quantitative T cell receptor repertoire profiling to track responses to a trivalent subunit inactivated influenza vaccine. Beyond this particular receptor, the publication reports: It was suggested by the authors that each seasonal influenza vaccination may recruit only a limited number of new T cells.

Receptors were amplified or captured by RT-PCR. This sample was sequenced with an Illumina HiSeq 2500. TCRdb reran the public reads through fastp at Q25 and MiXCR, keeping productive beta chains. Rows matching on CDR3 protein sequence are summarized as one entry with the most common DNA and genes. The sample profile shows around 530,000 distinct CDR3 sequences; 16% of them were found once. Of the sample, less than 4% is held by the ten largest clones. The sample here was CD4+ T cells sorted from PBMCs, taken around 25 months after vaccination. The TCR was taken from a man in his fifties or sixties who received an inactivated influenza vaccine. Donor details come from another sample of the same person, matched by shared clones. The chain employs TRBV9 and TRBJ2-1; a tentative D call is TRBD2 (7 bases match). The base sequence is TGTGCCAGCAGCAACCGTGCGGGGGCAGGGGAGCAGTTCTTC. Translation gives CASSNRAGAGEQFF.